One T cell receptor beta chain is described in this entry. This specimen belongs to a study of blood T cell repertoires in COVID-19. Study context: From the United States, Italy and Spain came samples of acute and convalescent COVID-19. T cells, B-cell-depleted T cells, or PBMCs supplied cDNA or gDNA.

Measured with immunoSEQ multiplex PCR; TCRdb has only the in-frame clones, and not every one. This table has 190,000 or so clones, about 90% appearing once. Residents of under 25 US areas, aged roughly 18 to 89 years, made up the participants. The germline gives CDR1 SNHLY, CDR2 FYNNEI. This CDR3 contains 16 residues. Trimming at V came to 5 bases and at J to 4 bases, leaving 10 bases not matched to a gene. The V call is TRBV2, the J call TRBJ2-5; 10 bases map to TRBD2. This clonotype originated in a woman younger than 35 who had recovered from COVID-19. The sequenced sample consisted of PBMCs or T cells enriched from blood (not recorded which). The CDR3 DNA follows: TGTGCCAGCAGTCTCCTAGCGGGGGATTTACGAGAGACCCAGTACTTC. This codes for CASSLLAGDLRETQYF.